This T cell receptor beta chain was observed in a study of beta chain features in type 1 diabetes. Whole-study results and caveats: Any HLA-type effect on TCRB rearrangement remained unresolved here. Moderate yet significant TCRB CDR3 shortening was seen in Type 1 diabetes patients in all four CD4+ subsets. Shorter templates might be favored by PCR, equally in patients and controls.

Cells sorted by CD45RO/CCR7/CD25/CD127/CD95/CD27 comprised CD4+ naive, central memory, regulatory and stem cell-like memory cells. This CDR3 spans 14 amino acids. V lost 7 bases to trimming and J lost 3 bases; unmatched junction nucleotides: 2. Looked up from germline, CDR1 is SGDLS and CDR2 is YYNGEE. This clone has a handful of counts. No antigen is known for it. Reverse transcribing all isolated RNA meant expressed TCRB transcripts were sequenced. Read counts averaged approximately 3.3 million for samples of naive, central memory and regulatory T cells. Repertoires were generated with immunoSEQ multiplex PCR, while TCRdb's copy carries only in-frame clones and drops some. Of around 110,000 clones in the sample, less than 20% were seen once.

Source material: central memory CD4+ T cells from blood. The genes are TRBV9 and TRBJ2-2; 11 bases map to TRBD1. The sequence was obtained from a man aged 25 to 40 with type 1 diabetes. The DNA of the CDR3 is TGTGCCAGCGGACAGGGGGCATACACCGGGGAGCTGTTTTTT. Amino acid sequence: CASGQGAYTGELFF. The complete variable domain, with remaining parts taken from reference TRBV9 and TRBJ2-2, reads DSGVTQTPKHLITATGQRVTLRCSPRSGDLSVYWYQQSLDQGLQFLIQYYNGEERAKGNILERFSAQQFPDLHSELNLSSLELGDSALYFCASGQGAYTGELFFGEGSRLTVL.